Shown below are 22 T cell receptor beta chains from a single sample sequenced in a study of regulatory T cells in long-lasting Graves disease. Sample time point: newly diagnosed GD, antithyroid drugs for less than 3 months. From RNA extracted from PBMCs, the TCR library was made. In building TCR beta libraries, iRepertoire HTBI primers were used together with Arm-PCR of CDR3 regions. One entry per CDR3 protein, called by TCRdb with MiXCR from the multiplex PCR reads. The sample lists hundreds of thousands of distinct CDR3 sequences; approximately 16% were seen once. This sample was shared with a second study, whose subject was T cells in Graves' hyperthyroidism and ophthalmopathy.

Sequenced here: peripheral blood mononuclear cells (PBMCs), sampled at new diagnosis, from a patient treated with antithyroid drugs. The receptors derive from a woman aged 25 to 45 with Graves disease.

This clonotype was found a few times. This sequence joins TRBV29-1 and TRBJ1-3; D might be TRBD1 (5 bases). Trimming cost V 5 bases and J 4 bases, with 12 bases left between them. The CDR3 runs to 13 residues. Germline-derived CDR1 and CDR2 are SQVTM and ANQGSEA. The CDR3 spells CSVQEGIGNTIYF. DNA of the CDR3: TGCAGCGTTCAGGAGGGGATAGGAAACACCATATATTTT.

This clonotype was recorded at least ten times. Written as DNA, the CDR3 is TGCGCCAGCAGCTTGGTTCAGGTCACCGGGGAGCTGTTTTTT. Translation: CASSLVQVTGELFF. V is TRBV5-1 and J is TRBJ2-2; no clear D. Per germline, CDR1 SGHRS and CDR2 YFSETQ. V dropped 0 bases and J dropped 4 bases, with 7 bases sitting between them. The CDR3 loop spans 14 amino acids.

In this sample, this clonotype turned up many times. V gene TRBV6-1 combines with J gene TRBJ2-5, with D uncertain. Germline CDR1 is MNHNS and CDR2 is SASEGT. The CDR3 covers 15 residues. Between the trimmed V and J ends, which lost 4 bases and 2 bases, there was a span of 14 bases. The CDR3 reads CASSAETVPQETQYF. CDR3 nucleotides: TGTGCCAGCAGTGCGGAAACAGTTCCTCAAGAGACCCAGTACTTC.

This clonotype was seen many times. This sequence joins TRBV29-1 and TRBJ1-1, with TRBD1 as a possible D gene (5 bases). Trimming left V 5 bases short and J 2 bases short, with 15 bases between. This CDR3 spans 14 amino acids. Germline V gene sequence: CDR1 SQVTM, CDR2 ANQGSEA. The CDR3 loop is CSVRSGGSNTEAFF. CDR3 bases: TGCAGCGTTCGCTCGGGGGGATCTAACACTGAAGCTTTCTTT.

There are many counts of this clonotype. This chain joins TRBV28 and TRBJ2-1; TRBD2 aligns across 8 bases. The ends lost 2 bases at V and 5 bases at J; junction bases unmatched: 8. Germline V CDR1 and CDR2: MDHEN, SYDVKM. The CDR3 is 16 residues long. CDR3 DNA: TGTGCCAGCAGTTTAAGGGAGCGGGGGAGGAACAATGAGCAGTTCTTC. It yields the protein CASSLRERGRNNEQFF.

The CDR3 DNA follows: TGTGCCAGTAGTATCCGGGAGGTTGAAAAACTGTTTTTT. Its translation is CASSIREVEKLFF. The chain joins TRBV19 to TRBJ1-4; D is uncertain. With 3 bases removed from V and 7 bases from J, the gap between germline ends came to 9 bases. CDR1 LNHDA and CDR2 SQIVND come from the germline V gene (reference sequence). The length of the CDR3 is 13 residues.

This clonotype was seen at least ten times. The rearrangement links TRBV20-1 to TRBJ2-1; D possibly corresponds to TRBD2 (5 bases). Germline CDR1 DFQATT, CDR2 SNEGSKA (reference sequence). This CDR3 has 13 amino acids. The ends were cut back, 7 bases at V and 0 bases at J, with 10 bases in the middle. CDR3 amino acids: CSVGRASYNEQFF. CDR3 nucleotides: TGCAGTGTCGGGCGGGCCTCCTACAATGAGCAGTTCTTC.

This clonotype was recorded many times. V and J are TRBV19 and TRBJ2-1; 9 bases match TRBD2. Germline values: CDR1 LNHDA, CDR2 SQIVND (reference sequence). The V segment lost 5 bases and the J segment 2 bases; nucleotides outside the gene matches: 7. The CDR3 totals 16 residues. The CDR3 DNA reads as TGTGCCAGTAGTCCAGGTAGCGGGAGCGCCTACAATGAGCAGTTCTTC. Translated: CASSPGSGSAYNEQFF. The whole variable domain, filled in from reference TRBV19 and TRBJ2-1, reads DGGITQSPKYLFRKEGQNVTLSCEQNLNHDAMYWYRQDPGQGLRLIYYSQIVNDFQKGDIAEGYSVSREKKESFPLTVTSAQKNPTAFYLCASSPGSGSAYNEQFFGPGTRLTVL.

Many counts were recorded for this clonotype. The chain couples TRBV6-2 or TRBV6-3 to TRBJ2-7; 7 bases agree with TRBD1. With 5 bases clipped from V and 4 bases from J, the junction kept 8 bases outside the gene matches. Germline loops: CDR1 MNHEY, CDR2 SVGEGT. This CDR3 is built from 14 residues. The CDR3: CASSEAGRGYEQYF. CDR3 bases: TGTGCCAGCAGTGAAGCCGGCAGGGGGTACGAGCAGTACTTC.

Details on this clonotype: A read error may produce the germline difference seen at one junction end. The CDR3 sequence: CVSSWDLSLNNEQFF. The CDR3, as DNA: TGCGTCAGCAGCTGGGACTTGTCATTGAACAATGAGCAGTTCTTC. The chain joins TRBV5-1 to TRBJ2-1; possibly TRBD2 for D (6 bases). Germline CDR1 and CDR2: SGHRS and YFSETQ. The CDR3 totals 15 residues.

This clonotype has ten or more counts. The chain carries TRBV27 and TRBJ1-2, with D perhaps matching TRBD1 (5 bases). Between the trimmed V and J ends, which lost 7 bases and 2 bases, there was a span of 8 bases. This CDR3 has 12 residues. Looked up from germline, CDR1 is MNHEY and CDR2 is SMNVEV (reference sequence). The CDR3 DNA reads as TGTGCCAGCAAGGCAGGGAACTATGGCTACACCTTC. It specifies CASKAGNYGYTF.

This clonotype was found many times. This chain joins TRBV4-1 and TRBJ1-5; TRBD1 aligns across 7 bases. The V gene's germline CDR1 is MGHRA and CDR2 YSYEKL. The length of the CDR3 is 16 residues. V was pared by 0 bases and J by 5 bases, with 7 bases of the junction left unmatched. The CDR3 region is CASSQDSWDSDQPQHF. The CDR3 DNA sequence: TGCGCCAGCAGCCAAGATAGCTGGGACAGTGATCAGCCCCAGCATTTT.

The V and J genes are TRBV28 and TRBJ2-4, with D tentatively TRBD1 or TRBD2 (5 bases each). V was pared by 8 bases and J by 1 base, with 27 bases between. The germline V gene has CDR1 MDHEN and CDR2 SYDVKM. This CDR3 comprises 19 residues. The CDR3 region has the DNA TGTGCCAGCGACGCAAGTTTTAGGATAGAGGGGTACGCCAAAAACATTCAGTACTTC. Translating it yields CASDASFRIEGYAKNIQYF.

Turning to this clonotype: One junction end does not reproduce the germline sequence, and a read error may be involved. The V gene is TRBV20-1, the J gene TRBJ2-6, with 9 bases that match TRBD1. The CDR3 consists of 17 residues. The germline V gene has CDR1 DFQATT and CDR2 SNEGSKA (reference sequence). The chain's CDR3 is CSARVGQGNSGANALTF. The CDR3 region has the DNA TGCAGTGCTAGAGTGGGACAGGGCAACTCTGGGGCCAACGCCCTGACTTTC.

Comments on this clonotype: A read error is possible here, since a much larger clone lies one base away. The chain is built from TRBV10-3 and TRBJ2-1; TRBD1 might be the D (6 bases). Trimming took 8 bases from V and 0 from J, leaving 20 bases between them. The germline V gene has CDR1 ENHRY and CDR2 SYGVKD. The CDR3 loop spans 17 amino acids. CDR3 DNA: TGTGCCATCGGTGTCGCTAAAAGGGGGAGCTCCTACAATGAGCAGTTCTTC. This translates into CAIGVAKRGSSYNEQFF.

This clonotype was observed a few times. J is TRBJ1-6 and V is TRBV6-2 or TRBV6-3, with 7 bases fitting TRBD1. CDR1 and CDR2 from the germline V gene are MNHEY and SVGEGT. The CDR3 totals 16 residues. Trimming removed 6 bases from V and 7 bases from J; junction bases left unmatched: 12. This CDR3 reads CASRKSSTGKNSPLHF. Written as DNA, the CDR3 is TGTGCCAGCAGAAAAAGTTCGACAGGGAAGAATTCACCCCTCCACTTT.

This clonotype has a count of ten or more. The V call is TRBV30, the J call TRBJ2-5; D is uncertain. The germline gives CDR1 GTSNPN, CDR2 SVGIG (reference sequence). The V and J ends lost 2 bases and 5 bases respectively, with 6 bases between them. The CDR3 consists of 11 residues. CDR3 nucleotide sequence: TGTGCCTGGAGTTCGTGGGAGACCCAGTACTTC. Amino acid sequence: CAWSSWETQYF.

This clonotype turned up a few times. The chain employs TRBV20-1 and TRBJ2-1, with 8 bases fitting TRBD2. The CDR3 runs to 13 residues. Trimming removed 6 bases from V and 6 bases from J; junction bases left unmatched: 7. Germline V gene sequence: CDR1 DFQATT, CDR2 SNEGSKA (reference sequence). The CDR3 is CSAARGGGNEQFF. The CDR3 DNA is TGCAGTGCGGCCCGGGGGGGAGGCAATGAGCAGTTCTTC.

This clonotype was seen many times. The genes are TRBV7-2 and TRBJ2-5; D might be TRBD2 (6 bases). This CDR3 has 14 residues. The ends were cut back, 0 bases at V and 5 bases at J, with 10 bases in the middle. Germline V CDR1 and CDR2: SGHTA, FQGNSA. The CDR3 loop is CASSLAGGRETQYF. In DNA form, the CDR3 reads TGTGCCAGCAGCTTAGCGGGGGGACGTGAGACCCAGTACTTC.

The table lists this clonotype with a few counts. The chain combines TRBV29-1 with TRBJ1-3; no definite D call. The CDR3 sequence is 14 residues long. The V gene's germline CDR1 is SQVTM and CDR2 ANQGSEA. V lost 5 bases to trimming and J lost 3 bases, with 14 bases between them. DNA for the CDR3: TGCAGCGTTTCCGTCCAGTCTTATGGAAACACCATATATTTT. It encodes CSVSVQSYGNTIYF.

This clonotype has only a few counts. The rearrangement links TRBV9 to TRBJ2-5; 9 bases match TRBD2. J gave up 3 bases and V 0 bases, and 9 bases lay outside the gene matches. Germline loops: CDR1 SGDLS, CDR2 YYNGEE. The CDR3 sequence is 17 residues long. CDR3 in amino acids: CASSVAWDSGREETQYF. Here the CDR3 DNA reads TGTGCCAGCAGCGTAGCTTGGGATAGCGGGAGAGAAGAGACCCAGTACTTC.

The table lists this clonotype with many counts. This sequence joins TRBV7-6 and TRBJ2-3, with 8 bases aligning to TRBD1. The CDR3 is 15 residues long. Germline V CDR1 and CDR2: SGHVS, FNYEAQ. J lost 0 bases, V lost 5 bases, and 4 bases had no gene match. This chain's CDR3 is CASSRRTGSTDTQYF. In DNA, the CDR3 is TGTGCCAGCAGCCGGAGGACAGGGAGCACAGATACGCAGTATTTT.